These 9 T cell receptor beta chains were sequenced from one sample in a study of cytomegalovirus exposure and HLA in healthy donors. PCR employed 60 Vbeta and 13 Jbeta primers. Sequenced by immunoSEQ multiplex PCR; TCRdb stores in-frame clones only, minus some. This table holds approximately 190,000 clones, about 81% found once. Sequencing input: PBMCs. Every receptor here comes from a woman younger than 30 in good health and CMV-seropositive.

The rearrangement links TRBV19 to TRBJ1-3; tentatively, D is TRBD1 (6 bases). CDR1 is LNHDA and CDR2 is SQIVND in the germline V gene (reference sequence). There are 15 residues in the CDR3. Trimming removed 6 bases from V and 0 bases from J, with 12 bases in between. The CDR3 bases are TGTGCCAGTAGGGACAGCCCAAGCTCTGGAAACACCATATATTTT. This codes for CASRDSPSSGNTIYF.

The chain couples TRBV4-2 to TRBJ2-5; no reliable D call. V lost 0 bases and J 5 bases, leaving 10 bases between the germline ends. Germline V lookup: CDR1 LGHNA, CDR2 YNFKEQ. The CDR3 has 14 residues. CDR3 amino acids: CASSQDWWQETQYF. The CDR3 DNA reads as TGTGCCAGCAGCCAAGATTGGTGGCAGGAGACCCAGTACTTC.

This clone has just one count. The junction and the germline gene differ at one end; a read error may be behind it. The chain employs TRBV11-2 and TRBJ2-4, with 8 positions matching TRBD1. This CDR3 comprises 15 residues. Looked up from germline, CDR1 is SGHAT and CDR2 is FQNNGV. CDR3 sequence reads: CASSSTTGAKNSQYF. CDR3 coding DNA: TGTGCCAGCAGCTCCACGACAGGGGCCAAAAACAGTCAGTACTTC.

The chain uses TRBV30 and TRBJ1-5; D possibly corresponds to TRBD1 (6 bases). Trimming took 5 bases from V and 2 from J, leaving 16 bases between them. Germline assignment: CDR1 GTSNPN and CDR2 SVGIG (reference sequence). The CDR3 has 15 amino acids. CDR3 amino acids: CAWGDTRTGNQPQHF. In DNA, the CDR3 is TGTGCCTGGGGGGACACCCGGACGGGCAATCAGCCCCAGCATTTT.

The V and J genes are TRBV27 and TRBJ1-1; D is unresolved. The CDR3 has 17 residues. The ends were cut back, 4 bases at V and 3 bases at J, with 21 bases in the middle. Germline assignment: CDR1 MNHEY and CDR2 SMNVEV (reference sequence). Written as DNA, the CDR3 is TGTGCCAGCAGTTCTCACCGGGTTCCTTGGTTGGACACTGAAGCTTTCTTT. Protein sequence: CASSSHRVPWLDTEAFF.

The rearrangement joins TRBV11-1 to TRBJ1-3; TRBD1 agrees at 10 bases. This CDR3 contains 17 residues. The germline V gene encodes CDR1 SGHAT and CDR2 FQDESV (reference sequence). The ends lost 5 bases at V and 3 bases at J; junction bases unmatched: 10. CDR3 bases: TGTGCCAGCAGCCCGACACGACAGGGGGCGCGTGGAAACACCATATATTTT. It yields the protein CASSPTRQGARGNTIYF.

The chain links TRBV21-1 to TRBJ1-1. TRBV21-1 is flagged as a pseudogene. CDR3 size: 13 residues. The CDR3 protein is CASSKESGTEAFF. The DNA of the CDR3 is TGTGCCAGCAGCAAAGAATCGGGCACTGAAGCTTTCTTT.

The CDR3 reads CASSPSGSEKTQYF. The CDR3 DNA reads TGTGCCAGTAGTCCAAGCGGGTCGGAAAAGACCCAGTACTTC. The V call is TRBV19, the J call TRBJ2-5, with D maybe TRBD2 (6 bases). Germline V gene sequence: CDR1 LNHDA, CDR2 SQIVND (reference sequence). This CDR3 is 14 amino acids long. V was clipped by 5 bases and J by 6 bases, with 16 bases between them.

This rearrangement joins TRBV7-9 to TRBJ2-3, with D possibly TRBD2 on 6 matching bases. Germline CDR1 SEHNR, CDR2 FQNEAQ (reference sequence). Trimming removed 2 bases at V and 6 bases at J, with 12 bases between. The CDR3 covers 14 residues. In nucleotides, the CDR3 is TGTGCCAGCAGCTTAACGGAGGGGAAGGATACGCAGTATTTT. Residues: CASSLTEGKDTQYF.